The 6 T cell receptor beta chains listed next were all sequenced from one sample in a study of T cell responses to AZD1222 COVID-19 vaccine. The data were produced by immunoSEQ multiplex PCR, yet TCRdb's version contains in-frame clones alone and is incomplete. The repertoire holds under 200,000 clones, with approximately 92% as singletons. The source was peripheral blood, collected 28 days after the second dose of the MenACWY control vaccine. These receptors were obtained from an adult who received the MenACWY meningococcal vaccine as a control.

In its sample, this clone was seen once. This chain links TRBV19 with TRBJ2-1; D might be TRBD2 (6 bases). Trimming left V 7 bases short and J 7 bases short, with 17 bases between. Germline V gene lookup returns CDR1 LNHDA and CDR2 SQIVND (reference sequence). The CDR3 length is 14 residues. CDR3 protein: CASKTGRERNEQFF. The CDR3 nucleotides are TGTGCCAGTAAAACGGGTCGGGAGAGGAATGAGCAGTTCTTC.

The CDR3 region is CATSRDRGQQETQYF. For the CDR3, the DNA is TGTGCCACCAGCAGAGATCGCGGACAGCAAGAGACCCAGTACTTC. The rearrangement links TRBV15 to TRBJ2-5; perhaps TRBD1 as D (6 bases). The CDR3 has 15 amino acids. The germline CDR1 and CDR2 sequences are LNHNV and YYDKDF (reference sequence). The V and J ends lost 0 bases and 2 bases respectively, with 10 bases between them.

V and J are TRBV11-2 and TRBJ1-1; 9 bases agree with TRBD1. The V gene's germline CDR1 is SGHAT and CDR2 FQNNGV. J lost 0 bases, V lost 1 base, and 0 bases had no gene match. CDR3 size: 15 residues. The CDR3 is CASSLGDRVNTEAFF. CDR3 sequence (DNA): TGTGCCAGCAGCTTAGGGGACAGGGTGAACACTGAAGCTTTCTTT. Looking up the rest from reference TRBV11-2 and TRBJ1-1 gives the full variable domain: EAGVAQSPRYKIIEKRQSVAFWCNPISGHATLYWYQQILGQGPKLLIQFQNNGVVDDSQLPKDRFSAERLKGVDSTLKIQPAKLEDSAVYLCASSLGDRVNTEAFFGQGTRLTVV.

DNA for the CDR3: TGTGCCAGCAGCTTGGGCAGGGGGCTCTACAATGAGCAGTTCTTC. It translates to CASSLGRGLYNEQFF. The J gene is TRBJ2-1, the V gene TRBV5-5, with 8 bases fitting TRBD1. This CDR3 region has 15 residues. The V gene end was trimmed by 0 bases and the J gene end by 3 bases; junction bases not matched to a gene: 2. Germline-derived CDR1 and CDR2 are SGHKS and YYEKEE (reference sequence). The full variable domain, with the rest looked up from reference TRBV5-5 and TRBJ2-1, is DAGVTQSPTHLIKTRGQQVTLRCSPISGHKSVSWYQQVLGQGPQFIFQYYEKEERGRGNFPDRFSARQFPNYSSELNVNALLLGDSALYLCASSLGRGLYNEQFFGPGTRLTVL.

This clone turned up a few times. The chain has TRBV6-2 or TRBV6-3 and TRBJ2-7; 7 positions match TRBD1. The CDR3 is 15 residues long. The V segment lost 5 bases and the J segment 2 bases; nucleotides outside the gene matches: 9. The germline V gene has CDR1 MNHEY and CDR2 SVGEGT. The CDR3 nucleotides read TGTGCCAGCAGTCCCTGGGACAGTTCGCCCTACGAGCAGTACTTC. Translating gives CASSPWDSSPYEQYF.

The chain uses TRBV20-1 and TRBJ1-1, with D possibly TRBD1 on 5 matching bases. This CDR3 contains 11 residues. Per the germline V gene, CDR1 is DFQATT and CDR2 is SNEGSKA (reference sequence). The germline V and J ends were trimmed by 2 bases and 8 bases, with 9 bases remaining between them. The CDR3 here is CSARSRTEAFF. The DNA for the CDR3 is TGCAGTGCTAGAAGTCGGACAGAAGCTTTCTTT.